A selection of T cell receptor beta chains follows, all from one sample in a study of cytomegalovirus exposure and HLA in healthy donors. The assay was immunoSEQ multiplex PCR, and TCRdb's table has in-frame clones only and misses some. The sample shows about 280,000 clones, about 86% of them seen only once. Input material: PBMCs. These receptors all stem from a woman aged 18-35 years in good health and CMV-seronegative. Both conserved end residues are part of each CDR3. The D gene is left open where the match is weak. The size entry is marked missing in some rows and otherwise reads once, few, many or a size class.

>TRBJ2-5|TRBV11-1|-|13|-
TGTGCCAGCAGCTCCACAGGGTTGGAGACCCAGTACTTC
CASSSTGLETQYF
>TRBJ2-7|TRBV7-9|-|15|TRBD2
TGTGCCAGCAGCTTAATGGCGGGAGGGCCGTACGAGCAGTACTTC
CASSLMAGGPYEQYF
>TRBJ2-7|TRBV6-9|-|13|TRBD1
TGTGCCAGCATAAACAGGGGAACCTACGAGCAGTACTTC
CASINRGTYEQYF
>TRBJ2-2|TRBV2|-|14|-
TGTGCCAGCAAAGGACAGTCGAACACCGGGGAGCTGTTTTTT
CASKGQSNTGELFF
>TRBJ2-1|TRBV30|once|12|-
TGTGCCTGGACTGGTGGGCACAATGAGCAGTTCTTC
CAWTGGHNEQFF
>TRBJ1-5|TRBV28|-|14|TRBD1
TGTGCCAGCAGATCCGGGACAGGGAATCAGCCCCAGCATTTT
CASRSGTGNQPQHF
>TRBJ2-1|TRBV28|-|11|-
TGTGCCAGCAGTTTATACGGTGAGCAGTTCTTC
CASSLYGEQFF
>TRBJ2-5|TRBV6-5|-|16|-
TGTGCCAGCAGTTACTCCCCGGGGAAAGCAAGGGAGACCCAGTACTTC
CASSYSPGKARETQYF
>TRBJ2-3|TRBV18|-|11|-
TGTGCCAGCTCACTCGCAGATACGCAGTATTTT
CASSLADTQYF
>TRBJ1-2|TRBV5-6|-|14|TRBD1
TGTGCCAGCAGCCCGGACAGGGGATCCTATGGCTACACCTTC
CASSPDRGSYGYTF
>TRBJ1-1|TRBV4-1|-|15|-
TGCGCCAGCAGCCAAGATCCGGGGAGAGACACTGAAGCTTTCTTT
CASSQDPGRDTEAFF
>TRBJ2-5|TRBV9|-|16|-
TGTGCCAGCAGCGTGGGGACTGTTGAGGGGAGAGAGACCCAGTACTTC
CASSVGTVEGRETQYF
>TRBJ2-3|TRBV18|-|16|TRBD2
TGTGCCAGCTCCCCGGGACTAGCGGGGAACACAGATACGCAGTATTTT
CASSPGLAGNTDTQYF
>TRBJ2-7|TRBV4-3|-|14|TRBD1
TGCGCCAGCAGCCAAGCCGGGACAGCGGACGAGCAGTACTTC
CASSQAGTADEQYF
>TRBJ1-2|TRBV29-1|-|16|-
TGCAGCGTTGAAGACGTCGGGGGGGGAGGTAACTATGGCTACACCTTC
CSVEDVGGGGNYGYTF
>TRBJ1-5|TRBV4-1|-|15|-
TGCGCCAGCAGCCAAGCCGGACAAAAAAATCAGCCCCAGCATTTT
CASSQAGQKNQPQHF